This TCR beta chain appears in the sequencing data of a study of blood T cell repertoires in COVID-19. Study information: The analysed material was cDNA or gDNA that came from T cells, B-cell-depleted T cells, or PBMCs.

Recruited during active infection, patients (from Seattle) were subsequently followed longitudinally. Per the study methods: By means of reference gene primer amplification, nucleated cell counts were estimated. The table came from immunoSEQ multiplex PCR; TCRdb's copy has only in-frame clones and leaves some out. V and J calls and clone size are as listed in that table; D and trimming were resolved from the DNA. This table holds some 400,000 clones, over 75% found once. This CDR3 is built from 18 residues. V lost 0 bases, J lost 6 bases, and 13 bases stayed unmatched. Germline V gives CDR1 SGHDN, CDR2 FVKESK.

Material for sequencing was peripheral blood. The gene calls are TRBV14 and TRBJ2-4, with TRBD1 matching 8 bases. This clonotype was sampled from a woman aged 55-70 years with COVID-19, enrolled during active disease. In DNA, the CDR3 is TGTGCCAGCAGCCAAGACCCCAGCCAGGGGGCGCGGGGAAACATTCAGTACTTC. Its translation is CASSQDPSQGARGNIQYF.